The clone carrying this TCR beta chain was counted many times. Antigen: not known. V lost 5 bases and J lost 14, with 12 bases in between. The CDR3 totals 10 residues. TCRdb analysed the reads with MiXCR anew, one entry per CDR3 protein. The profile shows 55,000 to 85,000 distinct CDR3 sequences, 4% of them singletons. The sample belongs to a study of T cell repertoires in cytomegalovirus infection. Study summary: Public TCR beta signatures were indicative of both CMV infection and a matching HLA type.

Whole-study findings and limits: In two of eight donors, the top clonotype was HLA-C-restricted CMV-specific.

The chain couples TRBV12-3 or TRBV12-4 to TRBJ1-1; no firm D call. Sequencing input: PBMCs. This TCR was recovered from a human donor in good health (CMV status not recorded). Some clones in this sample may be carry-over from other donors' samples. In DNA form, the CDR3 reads TGTGCCAGCAGTGCCTCCCGGCCCTTCTTT. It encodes CASSASRPFF.